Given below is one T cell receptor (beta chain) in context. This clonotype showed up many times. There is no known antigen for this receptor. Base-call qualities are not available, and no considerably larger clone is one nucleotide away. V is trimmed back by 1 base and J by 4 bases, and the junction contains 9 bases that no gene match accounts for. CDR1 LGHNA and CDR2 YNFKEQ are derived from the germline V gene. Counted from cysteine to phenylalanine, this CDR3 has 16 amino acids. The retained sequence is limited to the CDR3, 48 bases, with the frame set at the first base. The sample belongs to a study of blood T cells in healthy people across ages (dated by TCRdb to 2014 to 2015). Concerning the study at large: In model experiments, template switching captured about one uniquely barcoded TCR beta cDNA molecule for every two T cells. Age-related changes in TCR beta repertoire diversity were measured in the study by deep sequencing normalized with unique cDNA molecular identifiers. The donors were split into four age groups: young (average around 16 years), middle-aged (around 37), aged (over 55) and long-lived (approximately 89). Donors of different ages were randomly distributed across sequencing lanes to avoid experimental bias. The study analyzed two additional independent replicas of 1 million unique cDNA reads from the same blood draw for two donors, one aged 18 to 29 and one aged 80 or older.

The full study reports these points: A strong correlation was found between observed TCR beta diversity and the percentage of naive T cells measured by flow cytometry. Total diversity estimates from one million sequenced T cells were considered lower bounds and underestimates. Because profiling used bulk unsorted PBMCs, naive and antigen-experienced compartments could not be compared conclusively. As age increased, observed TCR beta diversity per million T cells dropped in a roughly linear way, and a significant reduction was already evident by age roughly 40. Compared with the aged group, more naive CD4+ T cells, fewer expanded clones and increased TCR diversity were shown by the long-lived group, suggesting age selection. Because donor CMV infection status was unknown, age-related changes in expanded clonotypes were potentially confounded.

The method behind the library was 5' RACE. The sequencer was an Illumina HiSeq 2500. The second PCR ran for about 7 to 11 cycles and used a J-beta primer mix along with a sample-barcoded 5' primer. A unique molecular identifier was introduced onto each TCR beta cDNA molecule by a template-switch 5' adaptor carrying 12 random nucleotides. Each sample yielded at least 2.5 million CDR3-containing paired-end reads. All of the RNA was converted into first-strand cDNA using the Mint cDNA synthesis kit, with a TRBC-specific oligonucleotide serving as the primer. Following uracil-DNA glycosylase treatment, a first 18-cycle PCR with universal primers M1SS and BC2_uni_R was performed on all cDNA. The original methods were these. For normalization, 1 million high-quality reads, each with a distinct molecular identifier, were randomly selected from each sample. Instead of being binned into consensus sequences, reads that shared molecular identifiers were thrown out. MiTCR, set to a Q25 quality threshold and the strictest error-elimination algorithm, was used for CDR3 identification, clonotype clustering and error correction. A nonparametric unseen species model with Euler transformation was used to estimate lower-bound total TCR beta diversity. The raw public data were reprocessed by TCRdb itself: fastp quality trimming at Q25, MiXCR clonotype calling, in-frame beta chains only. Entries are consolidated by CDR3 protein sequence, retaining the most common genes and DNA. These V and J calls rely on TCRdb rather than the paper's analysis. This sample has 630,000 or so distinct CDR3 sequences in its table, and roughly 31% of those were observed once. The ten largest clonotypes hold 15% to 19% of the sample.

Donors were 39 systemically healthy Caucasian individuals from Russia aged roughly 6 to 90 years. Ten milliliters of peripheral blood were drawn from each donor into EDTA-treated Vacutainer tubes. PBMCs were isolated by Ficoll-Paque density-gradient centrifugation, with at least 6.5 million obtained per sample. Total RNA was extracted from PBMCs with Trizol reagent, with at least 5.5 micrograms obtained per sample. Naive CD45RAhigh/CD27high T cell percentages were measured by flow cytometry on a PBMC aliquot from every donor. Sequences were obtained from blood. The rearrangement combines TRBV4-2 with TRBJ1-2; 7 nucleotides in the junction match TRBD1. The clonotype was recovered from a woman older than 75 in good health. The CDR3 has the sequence CASSQGAGQEGYGYTF. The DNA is TGTGCCAGCAGCCAAGGGGCCGGACAGGAGGGCTATGGCTACACCTTC.